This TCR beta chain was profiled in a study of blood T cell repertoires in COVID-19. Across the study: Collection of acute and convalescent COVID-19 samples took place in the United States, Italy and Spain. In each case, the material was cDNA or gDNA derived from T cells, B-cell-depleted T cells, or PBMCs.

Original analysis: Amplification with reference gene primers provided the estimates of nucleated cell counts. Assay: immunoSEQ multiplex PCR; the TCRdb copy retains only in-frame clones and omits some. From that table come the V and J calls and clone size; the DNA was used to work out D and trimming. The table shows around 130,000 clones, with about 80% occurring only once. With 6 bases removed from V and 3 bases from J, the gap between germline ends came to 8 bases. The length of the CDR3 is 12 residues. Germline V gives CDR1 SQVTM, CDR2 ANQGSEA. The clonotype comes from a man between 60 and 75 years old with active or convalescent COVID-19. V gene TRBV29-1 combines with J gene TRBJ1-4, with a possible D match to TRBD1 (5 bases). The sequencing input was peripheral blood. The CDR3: CSVRTPNEKLFF. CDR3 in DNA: TGCAGCGTGAGGACACCTAATGAAAAACTGTTTTTT.